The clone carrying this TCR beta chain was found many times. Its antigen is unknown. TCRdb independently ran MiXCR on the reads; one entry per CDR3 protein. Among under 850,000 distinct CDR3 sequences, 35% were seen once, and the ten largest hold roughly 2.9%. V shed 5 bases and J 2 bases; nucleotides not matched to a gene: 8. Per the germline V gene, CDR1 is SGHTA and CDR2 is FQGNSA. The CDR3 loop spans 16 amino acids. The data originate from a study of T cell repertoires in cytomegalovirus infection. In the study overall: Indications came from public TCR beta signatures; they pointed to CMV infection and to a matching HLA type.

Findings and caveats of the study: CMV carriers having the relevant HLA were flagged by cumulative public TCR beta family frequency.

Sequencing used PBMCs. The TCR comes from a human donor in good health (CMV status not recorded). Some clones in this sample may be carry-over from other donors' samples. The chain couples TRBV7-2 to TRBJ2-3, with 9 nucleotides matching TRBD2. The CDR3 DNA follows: TGTGCCAGCAGCATCGATAGCGGGAGCTCCACAGATACGCAGTATTTT. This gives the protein CASSIDSGSSTDTQYF.